Listed below are T cell receptor beta chains from one sample, sequenced in a study of blood T cells in healthy people across ages. TCRdb called the 5' RACE reads again in MiXCR, with one record for every CDR3 protein. This table holds about 1.8 million distinct CDR3 sequences, about 49% found once. The sequencing input was blood. All receptors derive from a woman in her thirties or forties in good health. CDR3s include the opening cysteine and the closing phenylalanine or tryptophan. The D gene is left open where the match is weak. Some rows mark clone size as missing; the rest say once, few, many or name a class of expanded clone.

size: few
D: TRBD1
V: TRBV29-1
J: TRBJ1-2
CDR3: CSATKFLGTGSDYTF
DNA: TGCAGCGCCACGAAGTTCCTTGGGACAGGGAGTGACTACACCTTC

size: few
D: NA
V: TRBV20-1
J: TRBJ2-7
CDR3: CSLYEPGSYEQYF
DNA: TGCAGTCTGTACGAACCAGGGTCCTACGAGCAGTACTTC

size: NA
D: NA
V: TRBV5-5
J: TRBJ2-1
CDR3: CASSFVNGNDEQFF
DNA: TGTGCCAGCAGCTTTGTGAACGGGAACGATGAGCAGTTCTTC

size: NA
D: NA
V: TRBV5-1
J: TRBJ2-7
CDR3: CASSSDKAYEQYF
DNA: TGCGCCAGCAGCTCAGACAAAGCCTACGAGCAGTACTTC

size: NA
D: NA
V: TRBV9
J: TRBJ1-4
CDR3: CASSVGGSGNEKLFF
DNA: TGTGCCAGCAGCGTAGGTGGGAGTGGGAATGAAAAACTGTTTTTT

size: few
D: NA
V: TRBV6-5
J: TRBJ2-7
CDR3: CASSTGTLYEQYF
DNA: TGTGCCAGCAGTACCGGGACACTTTACGAGCAGTACTTC

size: NA
D: NA
V: TRBV27
J: TRBJ2-5
CDR3: CASRIRGRGGRTQYF
DNA: TGTGCCAGCAGAATCAGGGGCAGAGGGGGACGGACCCAGTACTTC

size: NA
D: NA
V: TRBV7-9
J: TRBJ2-1
CDR3: CASSGISGGLHNEQFF
DNA: TGTGCCAGCAGCGGAATATCCGGGGGGCTTCACAATGAGCAGTTCTTC

size: NA
D: NA
V: TRBV29-1
J: TRBJ2-7
CDR3: CSGRGLPPYEQYF
DNA: TGCAGCGGGCGGGGGCTTCCCCCTTACGAGCAGTACTTC

size: NA
D: TRBD1
V: TRBV6-1
J: TRBJ2-1
CDR3: CASSEIDRGEQFF
DNA: TGTGCCAGCAGCGAGATCGACAGGGGTGAGCAGTTCTTC

size: few
D: NA
V: TRBV7-9
J: TRBJ1-2
CDR3: CASSLDATPVDYGYTF
DNA: TGTGCCAGCAGCTTAGACGCGACCCCGGTGGACTATGGCTACACCTTC

size: NA
D: NA
V: TRBV20-1
J: TRBJ2-3
CDR3: CSARDRLGATDTQYF
DNA: TGCAGTGCTAGAGATCGGCTAGGGGCCACAGATACGCAGTATTTT

size: NA
D: NA
V: TRBV29-1
J: TRBJ1-1
CDR3: CSLLRLDVGTEAFF
DNA: TGCAGCCTACTCCGTTTGGACGTCGGCACTGAAGCTTTCTTT

size: NA
D: NA
V: TRBV6-2/TRBV6-3
J: TRBJ1-1
CDR3: CASSYMGGPAEAFF
DNA: TGTGCCAGCAGTTACATGGGGGGACCGGCGGAAGCTTTCTTT

size: NA
D: TRBD2
V: TRBV11-2
J: TRBJ2-1
CDR3: CASSRPDQGARLAGGLSSYNEQFF
DNA: TGTGCCAGCAGCCGACCCGATCAGGGGGCGCGACTAGCGGGGGGACTCAGCTCCTACAATGAGCAGTTCTTC

size: few
D: NA
V: TRBV29-1
J: TRBJ2-3
CDR3: CSVGDGDTQYF
DNA: TGCAGCGTTGGCGATGGGGATACGCAGTATTTT

size: NA
D: NA
V: TRBV28
J: TRBJ2-7
CDR3: CASSSTPTDSYEQYF
DNA: TGTGCCAGCAGTTCAACCCCGACGGACAGCTACGAGCAGTACTTC

size: NA
D: NA
V: TRBV12-3/TRBV12-4
J: TRBJ2-1
CDR3: CASSLPGFIVGTNEQFF
DNA: TGTGCCAGCAGTTTGCCCGGGTTTATTGTGGGCACAAATGAGCAGTTCTTC

size: NA
D: TRBD1
V: TRBV16
J: TRBJ1-5
CDR3: CASSQPPDRGSQPQHF
DNA: TGTGCCAGCAGCCAACCCCCTGACAGGGGAAGCCAGCCCCAGCATTTT

size: NA
D: TRBD1
V: TRBV20-1
J: TRBJ2-6
CDR3: CSAWDRFSGANVLTF
DNA: TGCAGTGCTTGGGACAGATTCTCTGGGGCCAACGTCCTGACTTTC

size: NA
D: NA
V: TRBV10-3
J: TRBJ1-6
CDR3: CAISEGTGNNSPLHF
DNA: TGTGCCATCAGTGAGGGGACGGGGAATAATTCACCCCTCCACTTT

size: few
D: TRBD2
V: TRBV4-2
J: TRBJ2-1
CDR3: CASSQAGGGAEHEQFF
DNA: TGTGCCAGCAGCCAAGCAGGCGGGGGGGCCGAACATGAGCAGTTCTTC

size: few
D: NA
V: TRBV4-1
J: TRBJ2-5
CDR3: CASSPRDSEEGTQYF
DNA: TGCGCCAGCAGCCCGCGGGACAGTGAAGAGGGGACCCAGTACTTC

size: few
D: TRBD1
V: TRBV5-4
J: TRBJ2-5
CDR3: CASSFKGGSETQYF
DNA: TGTGCCAGCAGCTTCAAAGGGGGCTCAGAGACCCAGTACTTC

size: once
D: NA
V: TRBV6-6
J: TRBJ1-5
CDR3: CASSYSQGRTQPQHF
DNA: TGTGCCAGCAGTTACTCCCAGGGGAGGACTCAGCCCCAGCATTTT

size: NA
D: NA
V: TRBV24-1
J: TRBJ2-1
CDR3: CATSDFGDNYNEQFF
DNA: TGTGCCACCAGTGATTTTGGAGACAACTACAATGAGCAGTTCTTC

size: NA
D: NA
V: TRBV10-2
J: TRBJ2-1
CDR3: CASSEAMSSYNEQFF
DNA: TGCGCCAGCAGTGAGGCGATGAGCTCCTACAATGAGCAGTTCTTC

size: NA
D: TRBD1
V: TRBV20-1
J: TRBJ2-3
CDR3: CSASSAGPGGTDTQYF
DNA: TGCAGTGCTAGCTCGGCAGGACCAGGGGGAACAGATACGCAGTATTTT

size: NA
D: NA
V: TRBV4-2
J: TRBJ2-7
CDR3: CASSPLRGTEVYEQYF
DNA: TGTGCCAGCAGCCCGTTACGGGGGACAGAAGTATACGAGCAGTACTTC

size: NA
D: NA
V: TRBV29-1
J: TRBJ1-1
CDR3: CSVVTGTVTEAFF
DNA: TGCAGCGTTGTCACAGGGACGGTCACTGAAGCTTTCTTT

size: NA
D: TRBD1
V: TRBV6-5
J: TRBJ1-1
CDR3: CASNRDRVDTEAFF
DNA: TGTGCCAGCAACCGGGACAGGGTGGACACTGAAGCTTTCTTT

size: NA
D: NA
V: TRBV5-1
J: TRBJ1-5
CDR3: CASSPMVGQPQHF
DNA: TGCGCCAGCAGCCCCATGGTAGGTCAGCCCCAGCATTTT

size: NA
D: NA
V: TRBV5-1
J: TRBJ1-2
CDR3: CASSLVSGPNYGYTF
DNA: TGCGCCAGCAGCTTGGTTTCCGGACCTAACTATGGCTACACCTTC

size: NA
D: NA
V: TRBV20-1
J: TRBJ1-1
CDR3: CSASPETEAFF
DNA: TGCAGTGCTAGTCCCGAAACTGAAGCTTTCTTT

size: few
D: NA
V: TRBV4-2
J: TRBJ1-4
CDR3: CASSQNTGLSNEKLFF
DNA: TGTGCCAGCAGCCAAAACACGGGACTGTCTAATGAAAAACTGTTTTTT

size: NA
D: NA
V: TRBV24-1
J: TRBJ1-5
CDR3: CATSATGISNQPQHF
DNA: TGTGCCACCAGTGCTACAGGGATTTCCAATCAGCCCCAGCATTTT